The clone carrying this TCR beta chain showed up just a few times. Its antigen is still unknown. An equimolar mix of two oligonucleotides served as the beta constant-region primer for TRBC1 and TRBC2. Nested alpha and beta constant-region primers with the SP2 primer drove four PCR rounds on ligated cDNA. In TCRdb, the UMI-ligation and nested PCR reads were re-called with MiXCR into one record per CDR3 protein. Of 95,000 to 150,000 distinct CDR3 sequences listed, 36% are singletons. The sample is drawn from a study of naive and memory T cell subsets. Findings and limits, study-wide: Over 90% of naive TCR sequences appeared only once after error correction, unlike memory subsets. Naive and memory repertoire findings lacked a ground truth for validation.

The V end lost 1 base, the J end lost 6 bases, and 13 bases lay between the germline ends. The length of the CDR3 is 14 residues. The germline CDR1 and CDR2 sequences are LGHNA and YSLEER. The clonotype was recovered from a human donor in good health. V is TRBV4-3 and J is TRBJ2-7, with D unclear. The specimen was central memory CD4+ T cells from blood. Here the CDR3 reads CASSQAYPVGEQYF. DNA for the CDR3: TGCGCCAGCAGCCAAGCGTATCCAGTCGGCGAGCAGTACTTC.